This T cell receptor beta chain originates from a study of circulating CD8 cells and anti-PD-1 response in melanoma. Study conclusions and caveats: Expanded sorted subsets were checked for tumor reactivity using peptides.

The germline V gene has CDR1 LNHDA and CDR2 SQIVND (reference sequence). CDR3 length equals 16 residues. V lost 5 bases and J lost 3, with 18 bases in between. From live CD3+CD8+TCRalphabeta+ cells, four PD-1 and/or TIGIT subsets were sorted. In its sample, this clonotype is large. Its antigen is undetermined. TCR libraries were prepared from around 15 ng of total RNA with the QIAseq Immune Repertoire TCR panel. One entry per CDR3 protein, called by TCRdb with MiXCR from the reads. The data hold about 590 distinct CDR3 sequences, with 5.9% observed a single time. The sample consisted of CD8+ T cells from PBMCs, taken at baseline or after one month of anti-PD-1 therapy (not recorded which). The receptor comes from a human donor with melanoma. The V gene is TRBV19, the J gene TRBJ2-3; the D is unclear. CDR3 residues: CASSFPMGGGTDTQYF. DNA of the CDR3: TGTGCCAGTAGTTTCCCCATGGGCGGTGGGACAGATACGCAGTATTTT.